Below, 31 T cell receptor beta chains from the same sample are listed, as sequenced in a study of blood T cell repertoires in COVID-19. Profiling relied on immunoSEQ multiplex PCR, and the TCRdb table lists in-frame clones only, not all of them. The sample lists approximately 170,000 clones, approximately 85% occurring once. The sequenced sample was peripheral blood. The source of these receptors is a man older than 75 with COVID-19, enrolled during active disease.

A single count supports this clone. This chain connects TRBV7-9 to TRBJ1-1; maybe TRBD1 (5 bases). The CDR3 covers 13 residues. V lost 6 bases, J lost 1 base, and 9 bases lay in between. Germline V gives CDR1 SEHNR, CDR2 FQNEAQ (reference sequence). The CDR3 region is CASSRGRNTEAFF. The DNA of the CDR3 is TGTGCCAGCAGTAGGGGAAGGAACACTGAAGCTTTCTTT. The whole variable domain, remainder taken from reference TRBV7-9 and TRBJ1-1, is DTGVSQNPRHKITKRGQNVTFRCDPISEHNRLYWYRQTLGQGPEFLTYFQNEAQLEKSRLLSDRFSAERPKGSFSTLEIQRTEQGDSAMYLCASSRGRNTEAFFGQGTRLTVV.

The genes are TRBV5-1 and TRBJ1-2; perhaps TRBD1 as D (6 bases). Trimming took off 4 bases at V and 3 bases at J, with 16 bases between the two ends. This CDR3 spans 15 amino acids. CDR1 is SGHRS and CDR2 is YFSETQ in the germline V gene. The chain's CDR3 is CASSPGTGWDYGYTF. The CDR3, as DNA: TGCGCCAGCAGCCCGGGCACAGGGTGGGACTATGGCTACACCTTC.

The rearrangement uses TRBV28 and TRBJ2-5; TRBD2 aligns across 11 bases. Germline CDR1 reads MDHEN; CDR2 reads SYDVKM. The J segment lost 2 bases and the V segment lost 3 bases, leaving 5 bases of the junction unmatched. This CDR3 is built from 16 residues. For the CDR3, the DNA is TGTGCCAGCAGTTTCAGGGTAGCGGGGGGGCAAGAGACCCAGTACTTC. Encoded protein: CASSFRVAGGQETQYF.

The gene calls are TRBV5-6 and TRBJ1-2; D ambiguous. V lost 7 bases, J lost 0 bases, and 13 bases lay in between. CDR1 SGHDT and CDR2 YYEEEE come from the germline V gene. CDR3 length: 14 residues. The CDR3 nucleotides are TGTGCCAGCTCGCACTCGCGGGCTAACTATGGCTACACCTTC. Its translation is CASSHSRANYGYTF.

V and J are TRBV5-4 and TRBJ1-1, with D uncertain. The V end was cut by 2 bases, the J end by 7 bases, with 9 bases between. The CDR3 spans 12 residues. CDR1 and CDR2 (germline): SGHNT, YYREEE (reference sequence). CDR3 residues: CASSFDSLEAFF. The CDR3 DNA reads TGTGCCAGCAGCTTCGACTCTCTTGAAGCTTTCTTT.

The genes are TRBV9 and TRBJ2-1; 8 bases are a match to TRBD2. Germline lookup yields CDR1 SGDLS and CDR2 YYNGEE. The V segment lost 6 bases and the J segment 5 bases; nucleotides outside the gene matches: 7. The CDR3 covers 14 residues. CDR3 coding DNA: TGTGCCAGCAACAACATAGCGGGGAACAATGAGCAGTTCTTC. Protein sequence: CASNNIAGNNEQFF.

The V call is TRBV7-2, the J call TRBJ2-2; possibly TRBD1 for D (5 bases). With 1 base removed from V and 4 bases from J, the gap between germline ends came to 7 bases. Per germline, CDR1 SGHTA and CDR2 FQGNSA. The CDR3 has 14 amino acids. CDR3 region: CASSLEGFTGELFF. In nucleotides, the CDR3 is TGTGCCAGCAGCTTAGAGGGGTTCACCGGGGAGCTGTTTTTT.

The chain has TRBV2 and TRBJ1-1, with D unresolved. The CDR3 consists of 14 residues. V lost 4 bases, J lost 0 bases, and 9 bases lay in between. Per the germline V gene, CDR1 is SNHLY and CDR2 is FYNNEI. The CDR3 DNA sequence: TGTGCCAGCAGTGTTCTAAGCATGAACACTGAAGCTTTCTTT. This sequence encodes CASSVLSMNTEAFF.

This clone was found many times. This chain uses TRBV12-3 or TRBV12-4 with TRBJ1-2, with D perhaps TRBD1 (5 bases). The CDR3 is 13 residues long. With 4 bases removed from V and 4 bases from J, the gap between germline ends came to 10 bases. The CDR3 spells CASSYRGVYGYTF. The CDR3 region has the DNA TGTGCCAGCAGTTACCGGGGGGTCTATGGCTACACCTTC.

This sequence joins TRBV6-4 and TRBJ2-1, with 12 bases fitting TRBD1. The V and J ends lost 6 bases and 7 bases, in that order; junction bases with no gene match: 13. This CDR3 has 17 amino acids. Germline values: CDR1 MRHNA, CDR2 SNTAGT. In DNA form, the CDR3 reads TGTGCCAGCAGCGTTAAAGAAGGGACAGGGGGCATGAATGAGCAGTTCTTC. As protein: CASSVKEGTGGMNEQFF.

This rearrangement joins TRBV2 to TRBJ1-1; D might be TRBD1 (5 bases). This CDR3 is 13 amino acids long. Germline V gene lookup returns CDR1 SNHLY and CDR2 FYNNEI. Trimming took 8 bases from V and 1 from J, leaving 11 bases between them. The CDR3 loop is CASSGRGNTEAFF. DNA of the CDR3: TGTGCCAGCTCGGGGAGGGGGAACACTGAAGCTTTCTTT.

This rearrangement joins TRBV2 to TRBJ1-1; D is possibly TRBD1 (5 bases). Germline V gives CDR1 SNHLY, CDR2 FYNNEI. The V and J ends lost 6 bases and 4 bases respectively, with 9 bases between them. The CDR3 runs to 12 residues. The CDR3 spells CASRGEVTEAFF. The CDR3 DNA follows: TGTGCCAGCAGGGGGGAGGTCACTGAAGCTTTCTTT.

The chain uses TRBV4-2 and TRBJ1-4; D is possibly TRBD1 (6 bases). The CDR3 spans 17 residues. From germline, CDR1 is LGHNA and CDR2 YNFKEQ. V was clipped by 0 bases and J by 3 bases, with 14 bases between them. CDR3 sequence reads: CASSQETGSRANEKLFF. Written as DNA, the CDR3 is TGTGCCAGCAGCCAAGAAACAGGGAGTAGGGCTAATGAAAAACTGTTTTTT.

This chain links TRBV7-2 with TRBJ2-3; 8 bases map to TRBD2. Germline V gives CDR1 SGHTA, CDR2 FQGNSA. V was pared by 5 bases and J by 1 base, with 8 bases of the junction left unmatched. The CDR3 loop spans 16 amino acids. The CDR3 coding sequence is TGTGCCAGCAGCGTTTTACAAGCGGGGGGCACAGATACGCAGTATTTT. This translates into CASSVLQAGGTDTQYF.

V usage is TRBV27 and J usage is TRBJ2-3, with D tentatively TRBD1 (6 bases). CDR3 size: 13 residues. The germline V gene has CDR1 MNHEY and CDR2 SMNVEV (reference sequence). Trimming shortened V by 6 bases and J by 5 bases, and 12 bases separated the two germline ends. CDR3: CASRAQGRDTQYF. The CDR3 region has the DNA TGTGCCAGCAGAGCCCAGGGGCGAGATACGCAGTATTTT.

V is TRBV28 and J is TRBJ1-1; 11 nucleotides line up with TRBD1. With V trimmed by 6 bases and J by 10 bases, 13 bases remained unmatched. The CDR3 is made up of 15 amino acids. Germline CDR1 is MDHEN and CDR2 is SYDVKM. The CDR3 here is CASSDLDRGLLGAFF. CDR3 nucleotide sequence: TGTGCCAGCAGCGACTTGGACAGGGGGCTCCTGGGAGCTTTCTTT.

The chain is built from TRBV4-3 and TRBJ1-4; D may be TRBD1 (6 bases). This CDR3 region has 15 residues. Trimming shortened V by 4 bases and J by 8 bases, and 17 bases separated the two germline ends. The germline V gene encodes CDR1 LGHNA and CDR2 YSLEER. The CDR3 DNA reads TGCGCCAGCAGCCCTGAGGGGGGGGGAGACGAAAAACTGTTTTTT. This encodes CASSPEGGGDEKLFF.

The chain links TRBV12-3 or TRBV12-4 to TRBJ1-3, with D perhaps TRBD1 (6 bases). V lost 6 bases to trimming and J lost 4 bases, with 10 bases between them. This CDR3 contains 13 residues. This CDR3 is CASRPQGGNTIYF. CDR3 DNA: TGTGCCAGCAGACCCCAGGGGGGAAACACCATATATTTT.

The chain combines TRBV7-2 with TRBJ2-2, with D perhaps matching TRBD1 (5 bases). Germline V gives CDR1 SGHTA, CDR2 FQGNSA. Trimming stripped 4 bases from V and 4 bases from J, with 10 bases between. The CDR3 has 14 residues. The DNA of the CDR3 is TGTGCCAGCAGCTCCGGACACTCCACCGGGGAGCTGTTTTTT. Its protein is CASSSGHSTGELFF.

The count of this clone is one. The chain links TRBV6-5 to TRBJ1-1, with D perhaps matching TRBD1 (5 bases). Germline V CDR1 and CDR2: MNHEY, SVGAGI. V gave up 6 bases and J gave up 8 bases, with 13 bases separating them. The CDR3 totals 12 residues. CDR3 residues: CASSFDSLEAFF. DNA of the CDR3: TGTGCCAGCAGCTTTGACAGTCTAGAAGCTTTCTTT.

The chain couples TRBV19 to TRBJ1-4; 7 bases are shared with TRBD1. In germline, CDR1 is LNHDA, CDR2 SQIVND (reference sequence). The CDR3 consists of 14 residues. With 7 bases clipped from V and 8 bases from J, the junction kept 10 bases outside the gene matches. The CDR3 reads CASTFGQQGEKLFF. The CDR3 DNA follows: TGTGCCAGTACATTTGGACAACAGGGGGAAAAACTGTTTTTT.

This clone was found once. The rearrangement joins TRBV5-6 to TRBJ2-3; 12 nucleotides align to TRBD1. With V trimmed by 4 bases and J by 1 base, 4 bases remained unmatched. The germline gives CDR1 SGHDT, CDR2 YYEEEE. The CDR3 covers 16 residues. CDR3 sequence: CASSLGQGAGTDTQYF. The CDR3 coding sequence is TGTGCCAGCAGCCTGGGACAGGGGGCCGGCACAGATACGCAGTATTTT.

This rearrangement joins TRBV7-3 to TRBJ1-6; 10 positions match TRBD1. The germline CDR1 and CDR2 sequences are SGHTA and FQGTGA. V was pared by 2 bases and J by 11 bases, with 3 bases of the junction left unmatched. The CDR3 is 14 residues long. The CDR3 loop is CASSLGGTGAPLHF. CDR3 sequence (DNA): TGTGCCAGCAGCTTAGGTGGGACAGGGGCACCCCTCCACTTT.

J is TRBJ2-2 and V is TRBV6-5; D ambiguous. V was cut by 0 bases and J by 4 bases, with 12 bases left in between. Germline loops: CDR1 MNHEY, CDR2 SVGAGI. The CDR3 is 16 residues long. The CDR3 DNA sequence: TGTGCCAGCAGTTACTCGAATCCTAGGCCCACCGGGGAGCTGTTTTTT. It yields the protein CASSYSNPRPTGELFF.

The J gene is TRBJ1-2, the V gene TRBV4-1; D might be TRBD1 (5 bases). This CDR3 region has 15 residues. Trimming left V 1 base short and J 4 bases short, with 13 bases between. The V gene's germline CDR1 is MGHRA and CDR2 YSYEKL. In DNA form, the CDR3 reads TGCGCCAGCAGCCAAGGGGAACAGGTTGCCTATGGCTACACCTTC. Residues: CASSQGEQVAYGYTF.

V and J are TRBV18 and TRBJ1-5, with 12 positions matching TRBD1. Losses at the gene ends were 6 bases for V and 7 bases for J; bases not matched to a gene: 7. Germline assignment: CDR1 KGHSH and CDR2 LQKENI. The CDR3 has 15 residues. CDR3 DNA sequence: TGTGCCAGCTCCCCGGGACAGGGGGCAGAACAGCCCCAGCATTTT. Its protein is CASSPGQGAEQPQHF.

The V gene is TRBV7-8, the J gene TRBJ2-2; D is unclear. V dropped 2 bases and J dropped 4 bases, with 8 bases sitting between them. The CDR3 is 14 amino acids. Per germline, CDR1 SGHVS and CDR2 FQNEAQ. The CDR3 loop is CASSLLSGTGELFF. Here the CDR3 DNA reads TGTGCCAGCAGCTTATTGTCGGGCACCGGGGAGCTGTTTTTT.

This rearrangement joins TRBV18 to TRBJ2-6; weak D call: TRBD1 (5 bases). Deletions cut 1 base from V and 4 bases from J, with 8 bases between. The CDR3 consists of 15 residues. Germline-derived CDR1 and CDR2 are KGHSH and LQKENI. CDR3 sequence: CASSPLGLGANVLTF. As DNA, the CDR3 is TGTGCCAGCTCACCACTGGGGCTCGGGGCCAACGTCCTGACTTTC. The full variable domain, with the rest looked up from reference TRBV18 and TRBJ2-6, is NAGVMQNPRHLVRRRGQEARLRCSPMKGHSHVYWYRQLPEEGLKFMVYLQKENIIDESGMPKERFSAEFPKEGPSILRIQQVVRGDSAAYFCASSPLGLGANVLTFGAGSRLTVL.

The chain joins TRBV6-1 to TRBJ1-2, with D hard to call. Germline lookup yields CDR1 MNHNS and CDR2 SASEGT. Trimming left V 1 base short and J 4 bases short, with 10 bases between. The CDR3 sequence is 14 residues long. The CDR3: CASSEVTASYGYTF. For the CDR3, the DNA is TGTGCCAGCAGTGAAGTTACAGCCTCCTATGGCTACACCTTC.

The V and J genes are TRBV5-4 and TRBJ1-5; D ambiguous. This CDR3 is built from 16 residues. The germline V and J ends were trimmed by 0 bases and 0 bases, with 10 bases remaining between them. Germline values: CDR1 SGHNT, CDR2 YYREEE (reference sequence). DNA for the CDR3: TGTGCCAGCAGCTTGGGAGGGAGGGATAGCAATCAGCCCCAGCATTTT. This gives the protein CASSLGGRDSNQPQHF.

This sequence joins TRBV3-1 (or the pseudogene TRBV3-2) and TRBJ1-1; tentatively, D is TRBD1 (5 bases). In germline, CDR1 is LGHDT, CDR2 YNNKEL (reference sequence). With 2 bases removed from V and 1 base from J, the gap between germline ends came to 8 bases. The CDR3 has 14 amino acids. CDR3 DNA: TGTGCCAGCAGCCAACAGGGATCGAACACTGAAGCTTTCTTT. It encodes CASSQQGSNTEAFF.